A selection of T cell receptor beta chains follows, all from one sample in a study of tumor-infiltrating lymphocytes in oesophageal squamous cell carcinoma. TCRdb reprocessed the PCR reads with MiXCR, giving one entry per CDR3 protein. The sample consists of roughly 9,000 distinct CDR3 sequences, about 70% of them appearing once. Sequencing was done on a sample of esophageal tumor tissue. The receptors originated from a female donor with esophageal squamous cell carcinoma. Both conserved end residues are part of each CDR3. A D gene is named only where the DNA matches it firmly. The size field is filled for only some rows; it gives once, few, many or a size class.

j_call d_call v_call clone_size cdr3_aa cdr3_nt
TRBJ2-5 . TRBV27 . CASSPPAFQGRETQYF TGTGCCAGCAGTCCCCCGGCCTTTCAGGGGAGAGAGACCCAGTACTTC
TRBJ2-7 TRBD1 TRBV6-6 . CASSEDRGNSEQYF TGTGCCAGCAGCGAGGACAGGGGGAATTCCGAGCAGTACTTC
TRBJ2-5 . TRBV12-3/TRBV12-4 . CASSLNGGGQETQYF TGTGCCAGCAGTTTGAACGGGGGTGGACAAGAGACCCAGTACTTC
TRBJ2-7 . TRBV7-6 . CASSLLGDSNEQYF TGTGCCAGCAGCTTACTCGGAGATTCGAATGAGCAGTACTTC
TRBJ2-7 TRBD1 TRBV5-4 . CASSSGGLTYEQYF TGTGCCAGCAGCTCAGGGGGCTTGACCTACGAGCAGTACTTC
TRBJ2-1 . TRBV7-9 . CASSLTQGNNEQFF TGTGCCAGCAGCTTAACTCAGGGGAACAATGAGCAGTTCTTC
TRBJ2-6 . TRBV11-2 few CASSLSSGANVLTF TGTGCCAGCAGCTTATCCTCTGGGGCCAACGTCCTGACTTTC
TRBJ1-1 TRBD1 TRBV2 few CASFRRQGSTEAFF TGTGCCAGCTTCCGCCGACAGGGCAGCACTGAAGCTTTCTTT
TRBJ2-1 . TRBV7-8 . CASSLATSTVSYNEQFF TGTGCCAGCAGCTTAGCGACTAGTACCGTCTCCTACAATGAGCAGTTCTTC
TRBJ2-7 . TRBV10-3 . CAISVTGSSYEQYF TGTGCCATCAGCGTTACAGGGAGCTCCTACGAGCAGTACTTC
TRBJ2-7 . TRBV11-2 few CASSNAFRVLVTYEQYF TGTGCCAGCAGCAACGCCTTCAGGGTCCTAGTCACCTACGAGCAGTACTTC
TRBJ2-1 . TRBV12-3/TRBV12-4 few CASSGSNLRNEQFF TGTGCCAGCAGTGGCTCCAACCTCCGCAATGAGCAGTTCTTC
TRBJ1-2 . TRBV5-1 . CASSFGRVDYGYTF TGCGCCAGCAGCTTTGGCAGGGTGGACTATGGCTACACCTTC
TRBJ2-3 TRBD2 TRBV27 . CASSSRLAGGTDTQYF TGTGCCAGCAGTTCGAGACTAGCGGGAGGGACAGATACGCAGTATTTT
TRBJ2-7 . TRBV10-3 . CAISAAGEQYF TGTGCCATCAGTGCGGCAGGGGAGCAGTACTTC
TRBJ2-1 . TRBV7-6 few CASTSGSYNEQFF TGTGCCAGCACGAGCGGGTCCTACAATGAGCAGTTCTTC
TRBJ1-2 TRBD1 TRBV11-3 large CASSLNRTGDPNYGYTF TGTGCCAGCAGCTTAAACAGGACAGGGGATCCTAACTATGGCTACACCTTC
TRBJ1-2 . TRBV7-2 . CASSLGRDGYTF TGTGCCAGCAGCTTAGGCCGGGACGGATACACCTTC